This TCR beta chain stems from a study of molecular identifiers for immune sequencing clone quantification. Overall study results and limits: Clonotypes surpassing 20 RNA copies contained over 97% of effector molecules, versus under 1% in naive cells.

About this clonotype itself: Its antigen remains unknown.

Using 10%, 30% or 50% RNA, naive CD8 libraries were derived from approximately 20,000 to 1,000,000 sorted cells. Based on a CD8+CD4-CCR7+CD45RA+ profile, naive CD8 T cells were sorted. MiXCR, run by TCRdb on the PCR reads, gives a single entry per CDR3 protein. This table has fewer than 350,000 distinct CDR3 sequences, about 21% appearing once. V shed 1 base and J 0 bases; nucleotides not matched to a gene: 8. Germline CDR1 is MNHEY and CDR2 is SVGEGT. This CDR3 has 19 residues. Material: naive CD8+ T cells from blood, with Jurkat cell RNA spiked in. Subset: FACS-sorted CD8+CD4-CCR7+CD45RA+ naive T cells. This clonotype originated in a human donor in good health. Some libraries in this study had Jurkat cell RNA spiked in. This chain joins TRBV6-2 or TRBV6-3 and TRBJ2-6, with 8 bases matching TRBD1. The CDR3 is CASSYFTGTGDSGANVLTF. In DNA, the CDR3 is TGTGCCAGCAGTTACTTTACCGGGACAGGTGACTCTGGGGCCAACGTCCTGACTTTC.